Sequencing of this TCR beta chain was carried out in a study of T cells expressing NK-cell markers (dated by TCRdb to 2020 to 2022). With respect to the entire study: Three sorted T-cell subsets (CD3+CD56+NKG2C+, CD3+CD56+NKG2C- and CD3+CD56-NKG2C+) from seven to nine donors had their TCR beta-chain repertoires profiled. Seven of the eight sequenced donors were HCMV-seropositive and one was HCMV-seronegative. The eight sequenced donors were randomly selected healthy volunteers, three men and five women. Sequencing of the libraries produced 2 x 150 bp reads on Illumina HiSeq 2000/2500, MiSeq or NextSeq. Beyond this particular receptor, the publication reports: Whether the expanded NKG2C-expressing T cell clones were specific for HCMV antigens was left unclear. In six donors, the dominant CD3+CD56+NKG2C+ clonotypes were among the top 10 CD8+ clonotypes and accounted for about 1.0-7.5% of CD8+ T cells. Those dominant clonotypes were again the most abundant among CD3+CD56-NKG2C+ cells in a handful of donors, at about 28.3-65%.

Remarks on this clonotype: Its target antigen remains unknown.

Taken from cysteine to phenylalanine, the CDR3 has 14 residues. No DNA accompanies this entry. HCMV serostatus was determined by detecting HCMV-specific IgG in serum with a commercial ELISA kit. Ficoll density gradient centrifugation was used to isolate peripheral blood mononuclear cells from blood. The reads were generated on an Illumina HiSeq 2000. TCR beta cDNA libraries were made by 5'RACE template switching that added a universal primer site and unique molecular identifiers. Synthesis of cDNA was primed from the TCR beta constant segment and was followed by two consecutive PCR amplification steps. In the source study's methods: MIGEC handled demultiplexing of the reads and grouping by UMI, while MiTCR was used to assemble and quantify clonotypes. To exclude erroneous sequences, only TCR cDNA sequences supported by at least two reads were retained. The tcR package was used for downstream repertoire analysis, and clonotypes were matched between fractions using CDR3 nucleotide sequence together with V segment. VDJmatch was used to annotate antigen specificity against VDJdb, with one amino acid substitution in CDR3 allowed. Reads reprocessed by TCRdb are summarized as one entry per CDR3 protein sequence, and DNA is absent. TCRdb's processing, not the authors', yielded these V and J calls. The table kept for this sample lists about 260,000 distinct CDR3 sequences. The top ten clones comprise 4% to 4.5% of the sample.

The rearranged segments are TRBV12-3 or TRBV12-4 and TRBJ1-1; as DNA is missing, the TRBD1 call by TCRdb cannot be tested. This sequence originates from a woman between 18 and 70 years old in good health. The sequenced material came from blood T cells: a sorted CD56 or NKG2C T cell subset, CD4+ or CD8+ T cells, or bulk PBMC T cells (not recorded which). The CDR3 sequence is CASSFQGMNTEAFF.